A selection of T cell receptor beta chains follows, all from one sample in a study of blood T cell repertoires in COVID-19. Profiling relied on immunoSEQ multiplex PCR, and the TCRdb table lists in-frame clones only, not all of them. This table has 120,000 or so clones, approximately 84% appearing once. Sequencing used peripheral blood. These receptors were obtained from a man in his 70s with acute or convalescent COVID-19. Each CDR3 is given with its conserved first and last residue. Fields, in order: J gene, V gene, clone size, D gene, CDR3 protein, CDR3 DNA. The D gene is left open where the match is weak. Part of the rows lack a size; the others show once, few, many or a class for expanded clones.

>TRBJ2-7|TRBV5-1|.|TRBD1
CASSLVGQGYEQYF
TGCGCCAGCAGCTTGGTGGGACAGGGCTACGAGCAGTACTTC
>TRBJ2-1|TRBV27|.|.
CASSLRVGDNEQFF
TGTGCCAGCAGTTTACGGGTTGGAGACAATGAGCAGTTCTTC
>TRBJ2-7|TRBV5-4|few|TRBD2
CASSPRRGGSYEQYF
TGTGCCAGCAGCCCAAGGCGGGGGGGATCCTACGAGCAGTACTTC
>TRBJ2-3|TRBV5-1|.|TRBD2
CASSILAGDTDTQYF
TGCGCCAGCAGCATACTAGCGGGGGACACAGATACGCAGTATTTT
>TRBJ1-1|TRBV19|.|TRBD1
CASSIGIRDRQAFF
TGTGCCAGTAGTATAGGGATTAGGGACAGGCAAGCTTTCTTT
>TRBJ1-6|TRBV9|.|.
CASREWFFSYNSPLHF
TGTGCCAGCAGGGAGTGGTTTTTCTCCTATAATTCACCCCTCCACTTT
>TRBJ2-5|TRBV5-1|.|TRBD2
CASRRLAVGEETQYF
TGCGCCAGCAGACGACTAGCGGTTGGGGAAGAGACCCAGTACTTC
>TRBJ2-7|TRBV9|.|.
CASSVGGQYGSEQYF
TGTGCCAGCAGCGTAGGGGGGCAGTACGGCTCCGAGCAGTACTTC
>TRBJ1-4|TRBV5-7|.|.
CASSSAGDEKLFF
TGTGCCAGCAGCTCCGCGGGCGATGAAAAACTGTTTTTT
>TRBJ1-3|TRBV3-1/TRBV3-2|.|.
CASSRQAGNTIYF
TGTGCCAGCAGTCGACAGGCGGGAAACACCATATATTTT
>TRBJ1-2|TRBV19|.|TRBD1
CASSPPGDSQYGYTF
TGTGCCAGTAGCCCTCCCGGGGACAGCCAGTATGGCTACACCTTC
>TRBJ1-2|TRBV4-2|.|.
CASSQTNSNNYGYTF
TGTGCCAGCAGCCAAACAAACAGCAATAACTATGGCTACACCTTC
>TRBJ2-3|TRBV5-4|.|TRBD1
CASSGIRTGGTDTQYF
TGTGCCAGCAGCGGGATACGGACAGGTGGCACAGATACGCAGTATTTT
>TRBJ1-2|TRBV5-1|.|TRBD1
CASSSPGGSGYTF
TGCGCCAGCAGCTCCCCAGGGGGTAGTGGCTACACCTTC
>TRBJ2-7|TRBV5-1|.|.
CASRGGAPLYEQYF
TGCGCCAGCAGGGGGGGGGCCCCCCTCTACGAGCAGTACTTC
>TRBJ1-6|TRBV3-1/TRBV3-2|.|.
CASSHLPGRSYNSPLHF
TGTGCCAGCAGCCATCTACCGGGGAGATCCTATAATTCACCCCTCCACTTT
>TRBJ1-6|TRBV28|.|.
CASSLVPLGQPHTYNSPLHF
TGTGCCAGCAGTTTAGTCCCCCTCGGACAGCCTCACACCTATAATTCACCCCTCCACTTT
>TRBJ1-3|TRBV6-5|.|.
CASSYSGGPGNTIYF
TGTGCCAGCAGTTACTCGGGGGGGCCCGGAAACACCATATATTTT
>TRBJ1-3|TRBV27|once|.
CASSAQFSGNTIYF
TGTGCCAGCAGTGCACAATTCTCTGGAAACACCATATATTTT
>TRBJ1-2|TRBV6-5|.|TRBD1
CASSLQGDYGYTF
TGTGCCAGCAGTTTACAGGGGGACTATGGCTACACCTTC
>TRBJ2-7|TRBV5-6|.|TRBD2
CASSWDRTSGGEQYF
TGTGCCAGCAGCTGGGACAGGACTAGCGGAGGGGAGCAGTACTTC
>TRBJ1-1|TRBV27|.|.
CASRPLEGRVARAFF
TGTGCCAGCAGACCTTTGGAGGGTCGGGTCGCAAGGGCTTTCTTT
>TRBJ1-5|TRBV27|.|TRBD1
CASSLGGGQGADQPQHF
TGTGCCAGCAGTTTAGGGGGAGGGCAGGGGGCCGATCAGCCCCAGCATTTT
>TRBJ1-1|TRBV5-4|many|.
CASSFNREVLDTEAFF
TGTGCCAGCAGCTTTAATCGGGAGGTATTGGACACTGAAGCTTTCTTT
>TRBJ2-5|TRBV6-1|.|.
CASSELSGIQETQYF
TGTGCCAGCAGTGAGTTGAGCGGAATCCAAGAGACCCAGTACTTC
>TRBJ1-6|TRBV18|.|TRBD1
CASSTGGPSYNSPLHF
TGTGCCAGCTCGACAGGGGGCCCCTCCTATAATTCACCCCTCCACTTT